One sample yielded the 3 T cell receptor beta chains listed below, sequenced in a study of human T cells and chemical hapten exposure. MiXCR was run by TCRdb on the RACE reads, yielding one entry per CDR3 protein. The table has tens of thousands of distinct CDR3 sequences, 12% seen once. Time point of the sample: pre-sensitization, week 0. Stated treatment: therapeutic diphenylcyclopropenone sensitization with weekly scalp DPC. This specimen consisted of whole blood, obtained in connection with sensitization to the hapten diphenylcyclopropenone (DPC). The receptor source for this set is a woman aged 25-40 years with alopecia areata. Some clones in this sample may be carry-over from other donors' samples.

This clonotype showed up many times. The chain links TRBV20-1 to TRBJ2-7; D is possibly TRBD2 (6 bases). There are 14 residues in the CDR3. From germline, CDR1 is DFQATT and CDR2 SNEGSKA (reference sequence). Trimming left V 1 base short and J 3 bases short, with 13 bases between. The CDR3 coding sequence is TGCAGTGCTAGAGGGGACGGAGGGATCTACGAGCAGTACTTC. Translating gives CSARGDGGIYEQYF.

This sequence joins TRBV7-2 and TRBJ2-5; D not certain. Germline lookup yields CDR1 SGHTA and CDR2 FQGNSA. The CDR3 is 13 residues long. Trimming pared 8 bases from V and 4 bases from J, leaving 14 bases between. CDR3 residues: CASSFGDGETQYF. The CDR3, as DNA: TGTGCCAGCTCCTTCGGAGATGGAGAGACCCAGTACTTC.

This clonotype was seen a few times. V gene TRBV20-1 combines with J gene TRBJ2-3, with a weak D call TRBD1 (6 bases). V was pared by 5 bases and J by 5 bases, with 20 bases between. The CDR3 loop spans 15 amino acids. Germline CDR1 DFQATT, CDR2 SNEGSKA (reference sequence). CDR3 sequence reads: CSAQRGGTGGDTQYF. The CDR3 DNA is TGCAGTGCTCAGAGAGGGGGAACTGGTGGAGATACGCAGTATTTT.